This T cell receptor (beta chain) was recovered during a study of blood T cell repertoires in COVID-19. Sequencing was performed with immunoSEQ multiplex PCR; in TCRdb, only in-frame clones are kept and a portion is missing. The table shows around 63,000 clones, with 70% to 90% occurring only once. CDR1 and CDR2 (germline): KGHDR, SFDVKD. The CDR3 contains 14 residues. V lost 5 bases to trimming and J lost 3 bases, with 11 bases between them. The chain combines TRBV24-1 with TRBJ2-3, with TRBD1 as a possible D gene (5 bases). Sequencing input: peripheral blood. The source of this sequence is a woman aged 60-70 years with acute or convalescent COVID-19. CDR3 protein: CATSVGLATDTQYF. The CDR3 DNA reads TGTGCCACCAGTGTGGGGCTCGCGACAGATACGCAGTATTTT.